The sample holds a few counts of the clone carrying this T cell receptor beta chain. The antigen is undetermined. RNA transcripts provided the source from which TCR beta CDR3 regions were amplified. TCR CDR3 regions were first amplified by RT-PCR with HTBI primers. MiXCR, run by TCRdb on the multiplex PCR reads, gives a single entry per CDR3 protein. This repertoire shows 550,000 to 600,000 distinct CDR3 sequences, 13% to 15% found once; its top ten account for roughly 6.9%. The entry originates in a study of T cells in Graves' hyperthyroidism and ophthalmopathy. Study-wide findings and caveats: The model made its ophthalmopathy prediction, and onset followed a median around 6.5 months later. Most clonotypes that expanded in the thyroid above 0.001 also showed up in blood.

Ophthalmopathy patients had moderate-to-severe active disease, CAS ≥3, NOSPECS ≥4, and disease duration under 3 months. PBMCs were derived from about 9.1 ml fresh peripheral blood. The germline V gene encodes CDR1 MNHEY and CDR2 SVGAGI. Trimming pared 0 bases from V and 2 bases from J, leaving 8 bases between. There are 14 residues in the CDR3. This clonotype originated in a woman aged 18-30 years with Graves' ophthalmopathy. Sequencing was done on a sample of blood. The V call is TRBV6-5, the J call TRBJ2-7; D might be TRBD2 (6 bases). The CDR3 sequence is CASSYSRLAYEQYF. CDR3 sequence (DNA): TGTGCCAGCAGTTACTCGAGACTAGCCTACGAGCAGTACTTC.